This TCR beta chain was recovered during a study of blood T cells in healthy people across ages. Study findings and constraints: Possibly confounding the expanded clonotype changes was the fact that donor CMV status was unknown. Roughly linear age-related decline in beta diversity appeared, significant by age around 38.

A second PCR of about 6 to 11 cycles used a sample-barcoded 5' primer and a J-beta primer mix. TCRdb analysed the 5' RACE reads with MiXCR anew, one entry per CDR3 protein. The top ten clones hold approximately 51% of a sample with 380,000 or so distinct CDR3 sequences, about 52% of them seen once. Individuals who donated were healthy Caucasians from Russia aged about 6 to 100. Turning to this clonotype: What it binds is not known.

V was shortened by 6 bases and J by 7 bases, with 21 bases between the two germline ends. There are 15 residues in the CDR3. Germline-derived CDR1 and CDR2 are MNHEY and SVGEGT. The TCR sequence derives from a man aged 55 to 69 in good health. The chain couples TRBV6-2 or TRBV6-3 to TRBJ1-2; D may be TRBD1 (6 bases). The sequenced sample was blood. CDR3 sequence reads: CASSTLGGQKSGYTF. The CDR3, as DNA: TGTGCCAGCAGCACCCTTGGTGGACAGAAGAGTGGCTACACCTTC.